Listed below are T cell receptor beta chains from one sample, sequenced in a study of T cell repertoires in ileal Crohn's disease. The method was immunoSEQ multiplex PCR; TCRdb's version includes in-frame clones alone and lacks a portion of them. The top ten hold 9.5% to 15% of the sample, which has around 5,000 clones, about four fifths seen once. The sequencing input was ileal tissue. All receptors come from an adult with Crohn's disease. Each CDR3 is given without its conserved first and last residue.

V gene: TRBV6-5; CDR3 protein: ASRDEGDNEQF
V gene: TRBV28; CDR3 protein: ASRGQGAAEAF
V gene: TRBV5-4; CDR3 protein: ASSSGQGASYNEQF
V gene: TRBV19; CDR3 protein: ASSTGQIIQETQY
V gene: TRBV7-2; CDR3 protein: ASSTPGAGSSGYT
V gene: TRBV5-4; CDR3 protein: ASTRGGDRGLYEQY
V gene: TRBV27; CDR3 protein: ASSLMNPIRDSSYGYT
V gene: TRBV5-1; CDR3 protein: ASSSTLGATDTQY
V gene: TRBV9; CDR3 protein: ASSYGTSGVTGELF
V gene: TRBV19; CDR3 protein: ASSVDRSSYNEQF
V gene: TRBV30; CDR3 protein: AWSDQGYVGTQY
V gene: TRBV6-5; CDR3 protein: ASSQDISGANVLT
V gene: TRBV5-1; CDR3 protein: ASSPLGRGIQETQY
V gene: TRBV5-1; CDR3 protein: ASSVPRQDNEQF